Below are 21 T cell receptor beta chains sequenced from a single sample in a study of T cell responses to AZD1222 COVID-19 vaccine. Generated by immunoSEQ multiplex PCR, the TCRdb table keeps only in-frame clones and is missing some. The sample has around 110,000 clones; 70% to 90% are singletons. Sample: peripheral blood, taken on day 0 of MenACWY control vaccination. These receptors all stem from an adult in good health.

The gene calls are TRBV4-1 and TRBJ2-7, with TRBD2 identical over 10 bases. Losses at the gene ends were 1 base for V and 4 bases for J; bases not matched to a gene: 16. Germline V gene data show CDR1 as MGHRA and CDR2 as YSYEKL. This CDR3 comprises 19 residues. The CDR3 sequence: CASSQGGSLTSGALYEQYF. In DNA, the CDR3 is TGCGCCAGCAGCCAAGGAGGGAGCCTAACTAGCGGGGCGCTTTACGAGCAGTACTTC.

This rearrangement joins TRBV28 to TRBJ1-3; tentatively, D is TRBD1 (5 bases). Germline loops: CDR1 MDHEN, CDR2 SYDVKM. Trimming pared 3 bases from V and 0 bases from J, leaving 12 bases between. The CDR3 totals 16 residues. The CDR3: CASSFTGTVSGNTIYF. In DNA, the CDR3 is TGTGCCAGCAGTTTTACAGGAACAGTCTCTGGAAACACCATATATTTT.

About this clone itself: It is likely a read error, because the conserved phenylalanine at the end of the CDR3 is missing. It is unclear where the CDR3 begins or ends on the DNA, so no DNA is shown, and the CDR3 is as TCRdb lists it. The chain employs TRBV21-1 and TRBJ2-7; TRBD1 was called by the table and not checked on the DNA. TRBV21-1 is annotated as a pseudogene. Termini included, the CDR3 measures 11 amino acids. CDR3 residues: CASSDRQASDS.

The chain couples TRBV5-1 to TRBJ2-4; the D is unclear. Germline loops: CDR1 SGHRS, CDR2 YFSETQ. This CDR3 is built from 15 residues. Trimming took 0 bases from V and 5 from J, leaving 12 bases between them. CDR3 in DNA: TGCGCCAGCAGCTTGGGTACCGTACAACAAAACATTCAGTACTTC. It specifies CASSLGTVQQNIQYF.

The gene calls are TRBV28 and TRBJ2-1; D assignment may be TRBD1 or TRBD2 (5 bases each). This CDR3 comprises 14 residues. V lost 7 bases and J 3 bases, leaving 13 bases between the germline ends. The germline V gene encodes CDR1 MDHEN and CDR2 SYDVKM. As DNA, the CDR3 is TGTGCCAGCAACCGGGACCAACTCTACAATGAGCAGTTCTTC. Translated, it gives CASNRDQLYNEQFF.

V usage is TRBV6-6 and J usage is TRBJ2-2; D possibly uses TRBD1 or TRBD2 (5 bases each). The CDR3 is 16 amino acids. V was trimmed by 7 bases and J by 2 bases, leaving 17 bases between them. CDR1 is MNHNY, CDR2 SVGAGI, per germline (reference sequence). The CDR3 sequence: CASKSMGTANTGELFF. The CDR3 bases are TGTGCCAGCAAATCAATGGGGACGGCAAACACCGGGGAGCTGTTTTTT.

The chain carries TRBV28 and TRBJ2-7, with D maybe TRBD1 (6 bases). The germline gives CDR1 MDHEN, CDR2 SYDVKM. Trimming shortened V by 7 bases and J by 1 base, and 17 bases separated the two germline ends. The CDR3 contains 15 residues. As DNA, the CDR3 is TGTGCCAGCATTGGGACAAGGATAGGATCCTACGAGCAGTACTTC. Its translation is CASIGTRIGSYEQYF. Combining the CDR3 with reference TRBV28 and TRBJ2-7 gives the whole variable domain DVKVTQSSRYLVKRTGEKVFLECVQDMDHENMFWYRQDPGLGLRLIYFSYDVKMKEKGDIPEGYSVSREKKERFSLILESASTNQTSMYLCASIGTRIGSYEQYFGPGTRLTVT.

This chain's CDR3 is CASSSGEGEQFF. For the CDR3, the DNA is TGTGCCAGTAGTTCCGGGGAGGGTGAGCAGTTCTTC. The chain links TRBV19 to TRBJ2-1, with 7 bases lining up with TRBD2. The germline CDR1 and CDR2 sequences are LNHDA and SQIVND (reference sequence). V gave up 5 bases and J gave up 9 bases; unmatched junction bases: 4. This CDR3 is built from 12 residues.

This clone was observed a handful of times. This rearrangement joins TRBV4-3 to TRBJ1-2; unclear D gene. Germline V CDR1 and CDR2: LGHNA, YSLEER. V was pared by 1 base and J by 4 bases, with 7 bases between. This CDR3 is built from 13 residues. CDR3 amino acids: CASSQGELYGYTF. In DNA form, the CDR3 reads TGCGCCAGCAGCCAAGGGGAGCTCTATGGCTACACCTTC.

CDR3 nucleotide sequence: TGTGCCAGCAGTTACCCTCAACCGCTTACAGATACGCAGTATTTT. Amino acid sequence: CASSYPQPLTDTQYF. V usage is TRBV28 and J usage is TRBJ2-3; D ambiguous. Trimming stripped 4 bases from V and 3 bases from J, with 14 bases between. This CDR3 has 15 amino acids. Germline CDR1 MDHEN, CDR2 SYDVKM.

The DNA for the CDR3 is TGTGCCAGCAGCTCCCTCGGAGAAGATACGCAGTATTTT. This translates into CASSSLGEDTQYF. The chain carries TRBV7-8 and TRBJ2-3; D remains ambiguous. V was trimmed by 4 bases and J by 5 bases, leaving 10 bases between them. Germline lookup yields CDR1 SGHVS and CDR2 FQNEAQ. The CDR3 extends over 13 amino acids.

The chain is built from TRBV4-2 and TRBJ2-7, with TRBD1 identical over 9 bases. The V gene end was trimmed by 4 bases and the J gene end by 7 bases; junction bases not matched to a gene: 5. CDR1 LGHNA and CDR2 YNFKEQ come from the germline V gene. The CDR3 length is 13 residues. CDR3 bases: TGTGCCAGCAGCCGGGACAGGGCTTTAGAGCAGTACTTC. Translating gives CASSRDRALEQYF.

This chain links TRBV12-3 or TRBV12-4 with TRBJ1-3; no definite D call. This CDR3 is built from 13 residues. V lost 3 bases to trimming and J lost 4 bases, with 7 bases between them. The CDR3 DNA sequence: TGTGCCAGCAGTTTGACGAAGGGAAACACCATATATTTT. Residues: CASSLTKGNTIYF.

The chain combines TRBV7-9 with TRBJ2-5; possibly TRBD2 for D (6 bases). This CDR3 has 15 residues. Per the germline V gene, CDR1 is SEHNR and CDR2 is FQNEAQ (reference sequence). V was trimmed by 5 bases and J by 5 bases, leaving 18 bases between them. CDR3 residues: CASSLSGLTLETQYF. The DNA of the CDR3 is TGTGCCAGCAGCCTTTCGGGACTCACGTTGGAGACCCAGTACTTC.

The chain uses TRBV3-1 (or the pseudogene TRBV3-2) and TRBJ2-3; 9 bases are a match to TRBD2. The CDR3 sequence is 17 residues long. CDR1 LGHDT and CDR2 YNNKEL come from the germline V gene (reference sequence). V trimming: 2 bases; J trimming: 5 bases; junction bases outside the gene matches: 11. CDR3 in DNA: TGTGCCAGCAGCCAAAGGGCTAGCGGGGCCGGGGGAGATACGCAGTATTTT. Translation: CASSQRASGAGGDTQYF.

The chain couples TRBV19 to TRBJ1-6, with unresolved D. CDR1 is LNHDA, CDR2 SQIVND, per germline (reference sequence). CDR3 length: 13 amino acids. V lost 5 bases and J 3 bases, leaving 5 bases between the germline ends. CDR3 sequence reads: CASSGDYNSPLHF. The CDR3 nucleotides are TGTGCCAGTAGTGGTGACTATAATTCACCCCTCCACTTT.

This rearrangement joins TRBV5-1 to TRBJ1-1; a possible D gene is TRBD1 (5 bases). V shed 5 bases and J shed 1 base, with 9 bases lying between them. Germline CDR1 SGHRS, CDR2 YFSETQ. The CDR3 is 13 residues long. CDR3 residues: CASRKGENTEAFF. The CDR3 DNA reads TGCGCCAGCAGGAAAGGGGAGAACACTGAAGCTTTCTTT. The variable domain in full, with the rest retrieved from reference TRBV5-1 and TRBJ1-1, is KAGVTQTPRYLIKTRGQQVTLSCSPISGHRSVSWYQQTPGQGLQFLFEYFSETQRNKGNFPGRFSGRQFSNSRSEMNVSTLELGDSALYLCASRKGENTEAFFGQGTRLTVV.

The chain joins TRBV9 to TRBJ1-2; no definite D call. V lost 2 bases and J lost 2, with 7 bases in between. The CDR3 has 13 amino acids. Germline CDR1 reads SGDLS; CDR2 reads YYNGEE. The DNA of the CDR3 is TGTGCCAGCAGCGTTGGTCCCAACTATGGCTACACCTTC. It yields the protein CASSVGPNYGYTF.

The V gene is TRBV18, the J gene TRBJ1-1; D is undetermined. Germline CDR1 reads KGHSH; CDR2 reads LQKENI. V was trimmed by 2 bases and J by 6 bases, leaving 10 bases between them. CDR3 size: 13 residues. The CDR3 reads CASSPLSSAEAFF. As DNA, the CDR3 is TGTGCCAGCTCACCATTGTCATCGGCTGAAGCTTTCTTT.

This clone was recorded a few times. The chain combines TRBV7-3 with TRBJ2-7, with 8 bases aligning to TRBD1. The germline gives CDR1 SGHTA, CDR2 FQGTGA. The CDR3 has 13 amino acids. V trimming: 2 bases; J trimming: 6 bases; junction bases outside the gene matches: 3. The CDR3 spells CASSLGQGGEQYF. The CDR3 DNA reads TGTGCCAGCAGCTTAGGACAGGGCGGCGAGCAGTACTTC.

The chain carries TRBV7-3 and TRBJ2-3, with D unresolved. In germline, CDR1 is SGHTA, CDR2 FQGTGA. V dropped 2 bases and J dropped 6 bases, with 9 bases sitting between them. This CDR3 has 13 residues. The CDR3 bases are TGTGCCAGCAGCTTATTTGCGAGGGATACGCAGTATTTT. Translated: CASSLFARDTQYF. The full variable domain, with the rest looked up from reference TRBV7-3 and TRBJ2-3, is GAGVSQTPSNKVTEKGKYVELRCDPISGHTALYWYRQSLGQGPEFLIYFQGTGAADDSGLPNDRFFAVRPEGSVSTLKIQRTERGDSAVYLCASSLFARDTQYFGPGTRLTVL.